This record concerns one T cell receptor (beta chain) sequence. This CDR3 contains 14 residues. V was shortened by 4 bases and J by 2 bases, with 9 bases between the two germline ends. Germline V gene lookup returns CDR1 KGHSH and CDR2 LQKENI. The data originate from a study of cytomegalovirus exposure and HLA in healthy donors. The PCR contained 60 Vbeta and 13 Jbeta primers. Libraries were prepared by immunoSEQ multiplex PCR; TCRdb keeps only in-frame clonotypes and omits some of them. The data show about 150,000 clones, under 70% seen once. The clonotype comes from a young man in good health and CMV-seropositive. The gene calls are TRBV18 and TRBJ1-3; the D is unclear. The sequencing sample was made of PBMCs. The CDR3 protein is CASSQDSAGNTIYF. CDR3 bases: TGTGCCAGCTCACAGGATAGCGCTGGAAACACCATATATTTT.